The source of this TCR beta chain is a study of blood T cell repertoires in COVID-19. On the study more broadly: Sample material is recorded as cDNA or gDNA derived from T cells, B-cell-depleted T cells, or PBMCs.

Assay: immunoSEQ multiplex PCR; the TCRdb copy retains only in-frame clones and omits some. In the table there are about 74,000 clones, 85% to 90% of which are singletons. V lost 0 bases to trimming and J lost 1 base, with 12 bases between them. The CDR3 loop spans 16 amino acids. Germline V lookup: CDR1 SGHDN, CDR2 FVKESK. The sequenced sample consisted of peripheral blood. The chain joins TRBV14 to TRBJ1-1; D is uncertain. This TCR was sampled from a woman older than 75 with active or convalescent COVID-19. The CDR3 loop reads CASSQDPGRGNTEAFF. DNA for the CDR3: TGTGCCAGCAGCCAAGATCCCGGAAGAGGGAACACTGAAGCTTTCTTT.